This TCR beta chain was identified in a study of shared clonotypes between healthy human individuals. Study-wide points: Clonotype sharing among donors was thought likely to change with sequencing depth. Limited genetic and exposure-history diversity came from having few donors.

Produced via immunoSEQ multiplex PCR; TCRdb's table is partial and in-frame only. The sample includes around 750,000 clones, approximately 79% seen only once; the top ten take over 1.5%. The CDR3 has 12 amino acids. Germline assignment: CDR1 MNHEY and CDR2 SVGAGI. The germline V and J ends were trimmed by 1 base and 9 bases, with 8 bases remaining between them. A word on this clone: Its antigen is still unknown.

This TCR was recovered from a woman in her thirties in good health. Sequencing input: memory CD4+ T cells sorted from blood. The sample's subset: CD45RA-negative fraction. The chain recombines TRBV6-5 with TRBJ2-3; D call uncertain. This CDR3 reads CASSYLDGTQYF. The CDR3 region has the DNA TGTGCCAGCAGTTACTTAGACGGCACGCAGTATTTT.